Described below is a single TCR beta chain sequence and its context. Its antigen is unidentified. The data were obtained in a study of blood T cells in healthy people across ages. Findings of the study overall: Among T cells, TCR beta diversity per million cells dropped roughly linearly as age rose. Greater diversity and more naive CD4+ cells were seen in long-lived donors than in aged donors.

Primed by a sample-barcoded 5' primer and a J-beta primer mix, a second PCR proceeded for roughly 7 to 12 cycles. Each cDNA molecule, via a template-switch adaptor with 12 random nucleotides, was tagged. TCRdb re-called the 5' RACE reads through MiXCR, storing one row per CDR3 protein. The data show about 1 million distinct CDR3 sequences, over 35% seen once. The sample consisted of blood. The sequence came from an older woman in good health.

As DNA, the CDR3 is TGTGCCAGCAGCGACCGGAAGCTGGCCCCCAGCTATGGCTACACCTTC. This translates into CASSDRKLAPSYGYTF. The rearrangement links TRBV7-3 to TRBJ1-2; D remains ambiguous. CDR3 length: 16 amino acids. V lost 5 bases and J lost 4, with 20 bases in between. In germline, CDR1 is SGHTA, CDR2 FQGTGA.